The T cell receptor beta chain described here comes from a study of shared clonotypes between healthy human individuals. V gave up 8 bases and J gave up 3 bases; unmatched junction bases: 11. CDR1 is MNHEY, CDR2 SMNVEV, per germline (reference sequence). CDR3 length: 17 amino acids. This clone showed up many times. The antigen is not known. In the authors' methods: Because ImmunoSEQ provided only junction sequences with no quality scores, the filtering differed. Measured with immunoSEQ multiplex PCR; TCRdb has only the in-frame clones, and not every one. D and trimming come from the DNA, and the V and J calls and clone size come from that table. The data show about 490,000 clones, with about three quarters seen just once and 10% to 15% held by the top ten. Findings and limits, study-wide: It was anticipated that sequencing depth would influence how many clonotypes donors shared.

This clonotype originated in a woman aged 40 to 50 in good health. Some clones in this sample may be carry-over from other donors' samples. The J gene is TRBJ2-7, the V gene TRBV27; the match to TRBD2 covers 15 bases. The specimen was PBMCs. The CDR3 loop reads CASERTSGRAEDYEQYF. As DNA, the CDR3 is TGTGCCAGCGAAAGGACTAGCGGGAGGGCGGAGGACTACGAGCAGTACTTC.